One and the same sample provided the 3 T cell receptor beta chains below, sequenced in a study of graft-versus-host responses after intestinal transplantation. The table came from immunoSEQ multiplex PCR; TCRdb's copy has only in-frame clones and leaves some out. This sample has about 73,000 clones, with 85% to 90% found just once. These TCRs' antigens remain unknown. Sample: unstimulated CD8+ T cells sorted from spleen or lymph node cells, taken before transplant. The receptor set was obtained from a human donor who was the organ donor for an intestinal transplant.

The chain is built from TRBV6-5 and TRBJ1-2, with D hard to call. The CDR3 runs 12 residues. Germline V gene data show CDR1 as MNHEY and CDR2 as SVGAGI. V lost 7 bases, J lost 6 bases, and 12 bases lay in between. DNA of the CDR3: TGTGCCAGCACCCCGGGTTTGGATGGCTACACCTTC. Amino acids: CASTPGLDGYTF.

This clone showed up just once. The chain couples TRBV19 to TRBJ1-2; the D gene is possibly TRBD1 (6 bases). The CDR3 sequence is 16 residues long. The V end lost 6 bases, the J end lost 2 bases, and 19 bases lay between the germline ends. Germline V lookup: CDR1 LNHDA, CDR2 SQIVND (reference sequence). CDR3 coding DNA: TGTGCCAGTAGAAAATACGGGACAAGGGGAAACTATGGCTACACCTTC. Translating gives CASRKYGTRGNYGYTF.

The V and J genes are TRBV30 and TRBJ1-2; no clear D. CDR3 length equals 13 residues. V shed 7 bases and J shed 8 bases, with 20 bases lying between them. Germline-derived CDR1 and CDR2 are GTSNPN and SVGIG (reference sequence). CDR3 DNA: TGTGCCTTCCAGTCCGGGGAATTTCGCGGCTACACCTTC. It yields the protein CAFQSGEFRGYTF.